Listed here is a single TCR beta chain. Its antigen is undetermined. MiXCR, run by TCRdb on the 5' RACE reads, gives a single entry per CDR3 protein. The sample yields 250,000 to 300,000 distinct CDR3 sequences, around 5.2% seen once. The source of the sample is a study of T cells after yellow fever vaccination. Study-wide findings and caveats: A minor fraction of clonotypes spanned both CD4 and CD8 compartments.

The sequences come from CD4+ T cells sorted from PBMCs, collected on the day of the yellow fever booster vaccination. The sequence came from a man younger than 30 who received the YFV17D yellow fever vaccine.

The CDR3 DNA reads as TGTGCCAGCAGCTCTGGGGGGGGCAGTTCACCCCTCCACTTT. Its translation: CASSSGGGSSPLHF. The chain employs TRBV7-9 and TRBJ1-6; D is possibly TRBD1 (6 bases). With 4 bases removed from V and 9 bases from J, the gap between germline ends came to 13 bases. This CDR3 comprises 14 residues. Per germline, CDR1 SEHNR and CDR2 FQNEAQ (reference sequence).